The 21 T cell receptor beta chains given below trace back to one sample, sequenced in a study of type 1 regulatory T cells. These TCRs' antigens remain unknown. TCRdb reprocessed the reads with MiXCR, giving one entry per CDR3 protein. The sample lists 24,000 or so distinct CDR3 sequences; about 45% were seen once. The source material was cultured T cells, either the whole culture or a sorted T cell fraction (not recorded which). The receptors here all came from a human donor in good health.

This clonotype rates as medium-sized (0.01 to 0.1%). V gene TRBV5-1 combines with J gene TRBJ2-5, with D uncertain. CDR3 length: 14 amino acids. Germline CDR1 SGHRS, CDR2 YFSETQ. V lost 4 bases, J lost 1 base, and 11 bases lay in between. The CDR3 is CASSARTVQETQYF. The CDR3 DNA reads TGCGCCAGCAGCGCCAGGACGGTCCAAGAGACCCAGTACTTC.

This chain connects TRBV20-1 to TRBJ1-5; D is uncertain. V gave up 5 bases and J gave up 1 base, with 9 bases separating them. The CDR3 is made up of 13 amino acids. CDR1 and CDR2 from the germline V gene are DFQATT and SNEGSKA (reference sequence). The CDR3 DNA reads TGCAGTGCTGAAGGTAGGAGCAATCAGCCCCAGCATTTT. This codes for CSAEGRSNQPQHF.

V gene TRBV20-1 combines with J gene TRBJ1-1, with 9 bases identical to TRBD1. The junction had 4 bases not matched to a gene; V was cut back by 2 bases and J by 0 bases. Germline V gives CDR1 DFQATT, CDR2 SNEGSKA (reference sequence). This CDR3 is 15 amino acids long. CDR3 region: CSARRQGGMNTEAFF. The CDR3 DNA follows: TGCAGTGCTAGAAGACAGGGGGGTATGAACACTGAAGCTTTCTTT.

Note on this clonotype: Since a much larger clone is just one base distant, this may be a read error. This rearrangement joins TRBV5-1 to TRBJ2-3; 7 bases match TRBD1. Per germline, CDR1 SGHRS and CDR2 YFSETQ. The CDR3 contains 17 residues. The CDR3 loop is CVSSRSGTELSTDTQYF. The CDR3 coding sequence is TGCGTCAGCAGCCGCTCCGGGACAGAGTTGAGCACAGATACGCAGTATTTT.

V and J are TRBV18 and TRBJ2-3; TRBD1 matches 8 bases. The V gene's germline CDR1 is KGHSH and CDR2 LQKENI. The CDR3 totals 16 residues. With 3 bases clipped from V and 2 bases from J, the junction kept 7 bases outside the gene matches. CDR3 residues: CASSPRTGWTTDTQYF. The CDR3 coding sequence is TGTGCCAGCTCACCTCGGACAGGGTGGACCACAGATACGCAGTATTTT.

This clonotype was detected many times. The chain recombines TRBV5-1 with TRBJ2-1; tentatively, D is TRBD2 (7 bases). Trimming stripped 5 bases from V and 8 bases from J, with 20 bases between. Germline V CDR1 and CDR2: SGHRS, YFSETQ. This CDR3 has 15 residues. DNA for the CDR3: TGCGCCAGCAGTTCGTTGGGGGGGCAGGCCGATGAGCAGTTCTTC. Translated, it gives CASSSLGGQADEQFF.

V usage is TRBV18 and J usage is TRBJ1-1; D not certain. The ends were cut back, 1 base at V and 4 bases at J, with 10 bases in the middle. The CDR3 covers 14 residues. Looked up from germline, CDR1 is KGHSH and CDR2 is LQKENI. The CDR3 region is CASSPLPQITEAFF. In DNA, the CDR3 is TGTGCCAGCTCACCACTACCTCAGATCACTGAAGCTTTCTTT.

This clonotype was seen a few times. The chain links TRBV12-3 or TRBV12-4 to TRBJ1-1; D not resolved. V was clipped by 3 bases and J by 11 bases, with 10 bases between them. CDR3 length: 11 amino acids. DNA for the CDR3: TGTGCCAGCAGTTTGGGTCCTGGGGCTTTCTTT. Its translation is CASSLGPGAFF.

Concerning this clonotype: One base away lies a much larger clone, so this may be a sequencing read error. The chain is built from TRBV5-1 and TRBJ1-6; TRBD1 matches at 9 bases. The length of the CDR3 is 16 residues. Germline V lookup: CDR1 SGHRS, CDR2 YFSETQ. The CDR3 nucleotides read TGCGCCAGCAGCTTACACGGACAGGGGAATAATTTACCCCTCCACTTT. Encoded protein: CASSLHGQGNNLPLHF.

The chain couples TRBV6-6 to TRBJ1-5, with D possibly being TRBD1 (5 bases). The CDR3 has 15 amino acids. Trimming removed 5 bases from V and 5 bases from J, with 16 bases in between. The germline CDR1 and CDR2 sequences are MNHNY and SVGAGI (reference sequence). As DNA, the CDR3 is TGTGCCAGCAGTAGAGACAGTCTCCTGTATCAGCCCCAGCATTTT. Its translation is CASSRDSLLYQPQHF.

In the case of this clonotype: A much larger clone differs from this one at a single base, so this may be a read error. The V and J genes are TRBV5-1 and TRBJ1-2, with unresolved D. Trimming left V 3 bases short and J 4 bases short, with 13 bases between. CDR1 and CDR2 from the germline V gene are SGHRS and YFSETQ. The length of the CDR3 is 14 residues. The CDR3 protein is CASSWDGYTYGYTF. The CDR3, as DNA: TGCGCCAGCAGCTGGGATGGGTATACCTATGGCTACACCTTC. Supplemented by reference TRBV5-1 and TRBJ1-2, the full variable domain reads KAGVTQTPRYLIKTRGQQVTLSCSPISGHRSVSWYQQTPGQGLQFLFEYFSETQRNKGNFPGRFSGRQFSNSRSEMNVSTLELGDSALYLCASSWDGYTYGYTFGSGTRLTVV.

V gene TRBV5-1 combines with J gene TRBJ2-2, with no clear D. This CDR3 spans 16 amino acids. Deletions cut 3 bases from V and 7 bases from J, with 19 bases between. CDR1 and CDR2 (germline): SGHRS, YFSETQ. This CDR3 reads CASSSETGYSGGELFF. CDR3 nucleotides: TGCGCCAGCAGCTCTGAAACTGGGTACTCGGGCGGGGAGCTGTTTTTT.

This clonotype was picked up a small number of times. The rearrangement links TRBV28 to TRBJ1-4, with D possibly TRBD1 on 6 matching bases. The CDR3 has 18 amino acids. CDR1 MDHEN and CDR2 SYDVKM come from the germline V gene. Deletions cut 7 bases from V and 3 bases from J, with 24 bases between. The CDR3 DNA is TGTGCCAGCACCCACGAGTACAGGTGGAAGGGGGCTAATGAAAAACTGTTTTTT. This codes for CASTHEYRWKGANEKLFF.

The CDR3 is CASGQGEKLFF. The CDR3 nucleotides are TGTGCCTCTGGGCAGGGGGAAAAACTGTTTTTT. J is TRBJ1-4 and V is TRBV19; a weak D match, TRBD1 (6 bases). Germline CDR1 is LNHDA and CDR2 is SQIVND (reference sequence). The CDR3 runs 11 residues. Trimming shortened V by 11 bases and J by 8 bases, and 12 bases separated the two germline ends.

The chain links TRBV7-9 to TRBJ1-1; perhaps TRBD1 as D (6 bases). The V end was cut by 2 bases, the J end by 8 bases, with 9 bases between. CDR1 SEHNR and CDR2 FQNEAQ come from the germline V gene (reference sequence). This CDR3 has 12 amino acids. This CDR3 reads CASSLYDREAFF. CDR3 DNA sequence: TGTGCCAGCAGCTTATACGACAGGGAAGCTTTCTTT.

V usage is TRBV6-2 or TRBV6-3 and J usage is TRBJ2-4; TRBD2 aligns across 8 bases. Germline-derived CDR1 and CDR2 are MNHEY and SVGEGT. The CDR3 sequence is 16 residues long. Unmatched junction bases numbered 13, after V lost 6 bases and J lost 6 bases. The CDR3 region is CASRDPSGGQLNIQYF. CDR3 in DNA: TGTGCCAGCAGGGATCCCAGCGGGGGCCAACTAAACATTCAGTACTTC.

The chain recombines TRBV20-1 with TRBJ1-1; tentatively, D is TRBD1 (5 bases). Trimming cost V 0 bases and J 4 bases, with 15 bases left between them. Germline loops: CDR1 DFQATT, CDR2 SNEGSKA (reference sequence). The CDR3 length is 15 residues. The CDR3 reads CSARDAGIGFTEAFF. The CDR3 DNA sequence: TGCAGTGCTAGAGATGCAGGGATAGGATTCACTGAAGCTTTCTTT.

CDR3 sequence reads: CASRTGLNTEAFF. CDR3 nucleotides: TGTGCCAGCCGGACAGGGCTGAACACTGAAGCTTTCTTT. The chain uses TRBV5-4 and TRBJ1-1; TRBD1 matches at 8 bases. CDR1 SGHNT and CDR2 YYREEE come from the germline V gene (reference sequence). Unmatched junction bases numbered 2, after V lost 7 bases and J lost 0 bases. This CDR3 has 13 amino acids.

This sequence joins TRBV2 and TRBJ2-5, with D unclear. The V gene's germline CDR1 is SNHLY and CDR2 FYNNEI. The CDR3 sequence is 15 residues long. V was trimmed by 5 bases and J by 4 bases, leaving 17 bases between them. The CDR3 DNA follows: TGTGCCAGCAGTAGTCGGCAGCTTCGGCGAGAGACCCAGTACTTC. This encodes CASSSRQLRRETQYF.

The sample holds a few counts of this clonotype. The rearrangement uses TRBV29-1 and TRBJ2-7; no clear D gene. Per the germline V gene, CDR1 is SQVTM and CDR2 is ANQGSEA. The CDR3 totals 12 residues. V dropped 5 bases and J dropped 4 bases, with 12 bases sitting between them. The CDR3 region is CSVSSLTYEQYF. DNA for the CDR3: TGCAGCGTTTCCAGTTTGACATACGAGCAGTACTTC.

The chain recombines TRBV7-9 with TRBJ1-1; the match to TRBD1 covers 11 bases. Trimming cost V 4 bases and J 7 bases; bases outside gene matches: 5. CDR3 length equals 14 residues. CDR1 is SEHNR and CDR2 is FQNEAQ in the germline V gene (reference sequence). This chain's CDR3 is CASSWTGGRDEAFF. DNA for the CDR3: TGTGCCAGCAGCTGGACAGGGGGCAGGGATGAAGCTTTCTTT.